The sequence of this T cell receptor beta chain was determined in a study of blood T cell repertoires in COVID-19. For the study at large: Both acute and convalescent COVID-19 samples were obtained from the United States, Italy and Spain. In each case, the material was cDNA or gDNA derived from T cells, B-cell-depleted T cells, or PBMCs.

V shed 0 bases, J shed 7 bases, and the junction held 11 bases outside the gene matches. Germline loops: CDR1 LGHDT, CDR2 YNNKEL (reference sequence). The CDR3 covers 16 residues. The count of this clone is one. Original data processing: Amplification of reference gene primers provided the estimated nucleated cell counts. TCRdb's table, derived via immunoSEQ multiplex PCR, lists solely in-frame clones and lacks some. V and J calls and clone size come straight from that table; D and trimming were deduced from the DNA. Among about 110,000 clones listed, around 85% were seen once. This sequence was found in a man aged 65-85 years with active or convalescent COVID-19. Sequences were obtained from peripheral blood. The V gene is TRBV3-1 (or the pseudogene TRBV3-2), the J gene TRBJ1-2; 7 nucleotides match TRBD1. This CDR3 reads CASSQDFLQGYGGYTF. For the CDR3, the DNA is TGTGCCAGCAGCCAAGATTTTTTACAGGGGTACGGTGGCTACACCTTC.